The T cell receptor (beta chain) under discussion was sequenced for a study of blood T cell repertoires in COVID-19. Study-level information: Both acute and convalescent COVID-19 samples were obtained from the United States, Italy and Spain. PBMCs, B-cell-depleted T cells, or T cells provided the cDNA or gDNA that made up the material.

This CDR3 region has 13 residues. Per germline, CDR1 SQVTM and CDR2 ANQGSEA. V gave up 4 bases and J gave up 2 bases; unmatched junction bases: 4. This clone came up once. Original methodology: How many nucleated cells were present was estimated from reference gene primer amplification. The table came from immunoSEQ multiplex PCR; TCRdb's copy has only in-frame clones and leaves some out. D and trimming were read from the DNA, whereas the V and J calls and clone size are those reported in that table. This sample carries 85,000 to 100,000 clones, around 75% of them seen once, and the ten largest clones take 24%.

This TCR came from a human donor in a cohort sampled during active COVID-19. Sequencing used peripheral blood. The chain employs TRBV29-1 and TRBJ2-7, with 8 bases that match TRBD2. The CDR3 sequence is CSVGRGRPYEQYF. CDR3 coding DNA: TGCAGCGTTGGTCGCGGGAGGCCCTACGAGCAGTACTTC.